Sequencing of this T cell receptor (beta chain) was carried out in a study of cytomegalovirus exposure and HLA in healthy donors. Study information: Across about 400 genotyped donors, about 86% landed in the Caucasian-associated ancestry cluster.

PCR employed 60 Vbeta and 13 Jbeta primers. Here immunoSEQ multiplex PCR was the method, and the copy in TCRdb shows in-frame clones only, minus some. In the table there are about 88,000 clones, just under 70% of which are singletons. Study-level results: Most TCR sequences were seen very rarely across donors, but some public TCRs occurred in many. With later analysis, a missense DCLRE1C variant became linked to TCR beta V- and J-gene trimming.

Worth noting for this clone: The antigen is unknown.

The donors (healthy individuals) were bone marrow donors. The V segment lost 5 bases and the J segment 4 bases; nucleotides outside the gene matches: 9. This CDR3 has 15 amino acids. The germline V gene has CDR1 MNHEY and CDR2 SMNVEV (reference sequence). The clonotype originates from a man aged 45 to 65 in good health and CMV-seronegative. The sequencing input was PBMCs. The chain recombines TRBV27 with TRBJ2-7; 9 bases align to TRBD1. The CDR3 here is CASSPRTGASYEQYV. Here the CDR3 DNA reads TGTGCCAGCAGTCCGAGGACAGGGGCGAGTTACGAGCAGTACGTC.